A selection of T cell receptor beta chains follows, all from one sample in a study of T-cell reconstitution after alpha-beta-depleted transplantation in children. TCRdb used MiXCR to reprocess the PCR reads, holding one entry per CDR3 protein. The top ten clones hold less than 7% of a sample with over 150,000 distinct CDR3 sequences, roughly 6.6% of them seen once. The sample in question was PBMCs, obtained before TCRalphabeta/CD19-depleted stem cell transplant. The receptors derive from a boy younger than 10 with acute lymphoblastic leukemia, due to receive a stem cell transplant. CDR3s include the opening cysteine and the closing phenylalanine or tryptophan. Fields, in order: J gene, D gene, clone size, V gene, CDR3 DNA, CDR3 protein. The D gene is left open where the match is weak. Some rows mark clone size as missing; the rest say once, few, many or name a class of expanded clone.

j_gene: TRBJ1-1; d_gene: .; abundance: few; v_gene: TRBV29-1; CDR3nt: TGCAGCGTTGGCCACACTGAAGCTTTCTTT; CDR3aa: CSVGHTEAFF
j_gene: TRBJ2-7; d_gene: TRBD1; abundance: few; v_gene: TRBV5-5; CDR3nt: TGTGCCAGCAGCTTGGTACAGGGGGTCCTTACCTACGAGCAGTACTTC; CDR3aa: CASSLVQGVLTYEQYF
j_gene: TRBJ1-2; d_gene: TRBD1; abundance: .; v_gene: TRBV6-2/TRBV6-3; CDR3nt: TGTGCCAGCAGAAGCGGGACAGGGAACGGCTACACCTTC; CDR3aa: CASRSGTGNGYTF
j_gene: TRBJ2-7; d_gene: .; abundance: few; v_gene: TRBV7-2; CDR3nt: TGTGCCAGCAGCTTATACCGTTCTGGTTACGAGCAGTACTTC; CDR3aa: CASSLYRSGYEQYF
j_gene: TRBJ2-5; d_gene: .; abundance: many; v_gene: TRBV6-6; CDR3nt: TGTGCCAGCAGTTACCCCCAAGAGACCCAGTACTTC; CDR3aa: CASSYPQETQYF
j_gene: TRBJ2-2; d_gene: .; abundance: many; v_gene: TRBV28; CDR3nt: TGTGCCAGCAGTTTCTCAGGGGTTGCCGCGAACACCGGGGAGCTGTTTTTT; CDR3aa: CASSFSGVAANTGELFF
j_gene: TRBJ2-1; d_gene: TRBD2; abundance: few; v_gene: TRBV20-1; CDR3nt: TGCAGTGCTAGGACTAGCGGGACGAACTCCTACAATGAGCAGTTCTTC; CDR3aa: CSARTSGTNSYNEQFF
j_gene: TRBJ1-1; d_gene: TRBD1; abundance: many; v_gene: TRBV28; CDR3nt: TGTGCCAGCAGTCCAGTGGACAGGGGGATCATGAACACTGAAGCTTTCTTT; CDR3aa: CASSPVDRGIMNTEAFF
j_gene: TRBJ2-7; d_gene: TRBD2; abundance: .; v_gene: TRBV20-1; CDR3nt: TGCAGTGCTAGGCTAGCGGGTGTCTACGAGCAGTACTTC; CDR3aa: CSARLAGVYEQYF
j_gene: TRBJ1-4; d_gene: .; abundance: .; v_gene: TRBV6-5; CDR3nt: TGTGCCAGCAGTTACGGACAGAAAAGAGCAACTAATGAAAAACTGTTTTTT; CDR3aa: CASSYGQKRATNEKLFF
j_gene: TRBJ1-3; d_gene: TRBD1; abundance: .; v_gene: TRBV20-1; CDR3nt: TGCAGTGCTAGAGAGGGACAGGTAGAAAGTGGAAACACCATATATTTT; CDR3aa: CSAREGQVESGNTIYF
j_gene: TRBJ2-6; d_gene: .; abundance: many; v_gene: TRBV28; CDR3nt: TGTGCCAGCAGTTTATCCCAACCTGGGGCCAACGTCCTGACTTTC; CDR3aa: CASSLSQPGANVLTF
j_gene: TRBJ2-1; d_gene: .; abundance: many; v_gene: TRBV7-2; CDR3nt: TGTGCCACCAGGACTCGTTACAATGAGCAGTTCTTC; CDR3aa: CATRTRYNEQFF
j_gene: TRBJ1-1; d_gene: .; abundance: many; v_gene: TRBV12-3/TRBV12-4; CDR3nt: TGTGCCAGCAGTTTTTCTGGGGAGCACACTGAAGCTTTCTTT; CDR3aa: CASSFSGEHTEAFF
j_gene: TRBJ2-1; d_gene: TRBD1; abundance: few; v_gene: TRBV3-1; CDR3nt: TGTGCCAGCTACTCCGGGACAGCTACCGGGGAGCAGTTCTTC; CDR3aa: CASYSGTATGEQFF
j_gene: TRBJ2-1; d_gene: .; abundance: many; v_gene: TRBV27; CDR3nt: TGTGCCAGCGGCCGGGGGAACTACAATGAGCAGTTCTTC; CDR3aa: CASGRGNYNEQFF
j_gene: TRBJ2-1; d_gene: TRBD2; abundance: few; v_gene: TRBV5-1; CDR3nt: TGCGCCAGCAGCTTGTCGGGAGGCGATGAGCAGTTCTTC; CDR3aa: CASSLSGGDEQFF
j_gene: TRBJ2-5; d_gene: .; abundance: many; v_gene: TRBV2; CDR3nt: TGTGCCGGCTCAGTGGGGACGGACAAGTACTTC; CDR3aa: CAGSVGTDKYF
j_gene: TRBJ2-7; d_gene: TRBD1; abundance: medium-sized; v_gene: TRBV28; CDR3nt: TGTGCCAGCAGTCTGACAGGGGGCGAGCAGTACTTC; CDR3aa: CASSLTGGEQYF
j_gene: TRBJ2-7; d_gene: .; abundance: .; v_gene: TRBV11-2; CDR3nt: TGTGCCAGCAGCTTAGACCTGGGCATGAAGCAGTACTTC; CDR3aa: CASSLDLGMKQYF
j_gene: TRBJ2-7; d_gene: TRBD1; abundance: many; v_gene: TRBV9; CDR3nt: TGTGCCAGCAGCCCGAGGACAGGGCCCTACGAGCAGTACTTC; CDR3aa: CASSPRTGPYEQYF
j_gene: TRBJ2-5; d_gene: .; abundance: many; v_gene: TRBV20-1; CDR3nt: TGCAGTGCTAGGCCAGCCGAAGAGACCCAGTACTTC; CDR3aa: CSARPAEETQYF
j_gene: TRBJ2-1; d_gene: TRBD2; abundance: many; v_gene: TRBV7-2; CDR3nt: TGTGCCAGCAGCTCTTTAGCGGGATGGTACAATGAGCAGTTCTTC; CDR3aa: CASSSLAGWYNEQFF
j_gene: TRBJ2-3; d_gene: .; abundance: many; v_gene: TRBV29-1; CDR3nt: TGCAGCGCCGTACGGGCCGGGACAGATACGCAGTATTTT; CDR3aa: CSAVRAGTDTQYF
j_gene: TRBJ2-7; d_gene: .; abundance: many; v_gene: TRBV20-1; CDR3nt: TGCAGTGCGAGGCCATCTGGGACGGCCTACGAGCAGTACTTC; CDR3aa: CSARPSGTAYEQYF
j_gene: TRBJ2-3; d_gene: TRBD2; abundance: .; v_gene: TRBV2; CDR3nt: TGTGCCTGCAGTTTATATCCCGGGACTCAGGGAGGGGGCACAGATACGCAGTATTTT; CDR3aa: CACSLYPGTQGGGTDTQYF
j_gene: TRBJ2-1; d_gene: .; abundance: .; v_gene: TRBV4-1; CDR3nt: TGCGCCAGCAGCCAACTAGGGAATGATGAGCAGTTCTTC; CDR3aa: CASSQLGNDEQFF
j_gene: TRBJ1-5; d_gene: .; abundance: many; v_gene: TRBV10-3; CDR3nt: TGTGCCATCAGTGAGTCTACCCAAGGGCATCAGCCCCAGCATTTT; CDR3aa: CAISESTQGHQPQHF
j_gene: TRBJ2-7; d_gene: .; abundance: many; v_gene: TRBV20-1; CDR3nt: TGCAGTGCTAGCTGGGGGTTTGACGAGCAGTACTTC; CDR3aa: CSASWGFDEQYF
j_gene: TRBJ1-1; d_gene: .; abundance: .; v_gene: TRBV24-1; CDR3nt: TGTGCCACCACTCCGGGACCAGAGAACACTGAAGCTTTCTTT; CDR3aa: CATTPGPENTEAFF
j_gene: TRBJ1-5; d_gene: .; abundance: many; v_gene: TRBV7-2; CDR3nt: TGTGCCAGCAGCTTAGAGGAGGGGCGGGGTACGGAGCCCCAGCATTTT; CDR3aa: CASSLEEGRGTEPQHF
j_gene: TRBJ2-7; d_gene: TRBD2; abundance: few; v_gene: TRBV3-1; CDR3nt: TGTGCCAGCAGCCATGCTGACAGTCTAGCGGGGCGACCCTACGAGCAGTACTTC; CDR3aa: CASSHADSLAGRPYEQYF
j_gene: TRBJ2-5; d_gene: .; abundance: many; v_gene: TRBV7-9; CDR3nt: TGTGCCAGCAGCTTCGGTACGGAGGGGACCCAGTACTTC; CDR3aa: CASSFGTEGTQYF
j_gene: TRBJ1-2; d_gene: TRBD1; abundance: few; v_gene: TRBV7-2; CDR3nt: TGTGCCAGCAGCTTCCCCCTCAGGGGGGCCTATGGCTACACCTTC; CDR3aa: CASSFPLRGAYGYTF
j_gene: TRBJ2-1; d_gene: .; abundance: many; v_gene: TRBV28; CDR3nt: TGTGCCAGCAGTTTAAATCAGTATGAGCAGTTCTTC; CDR3aa: CASSLNQYEQFF
j_gene: TRBJ1-3; d_gene: .; abundance: many; v_gene: TRBV11-2; CDR3nt: TGTGCCAGCAGCTTAAACCGAAACACCATATATTTT; CDR3aa: CASSLNRNTIYF
j_gene: TRBJ2-1; d_gene: TRBD2; abundance: .; v_gene: TRBV7-2; CDR3nt: TGTGCCAGCAGCTTATCCGCGGGGGTTTACTACAATGAGCAGTTCTTC; CDR3aa: CASSLSAGVYYNEQFF
j_gene: TRBJ1-1; d_gene: .; abundance: many; v_gene: TRBV6-5; CDR3nt: TGTGCCAGCAGTCTCAGGGGCCAGAACACTGAAGCTTTCTTT; CDR3aa: CASSLRGQNTEAFF
j_gene: TRBJ2-5; d_gene: TRBD2; abundance: many; v_gene: TRBV20-1; CDR3nt: TGCAGTGCTCCCCTAGCGGGCGGAAAGGAGACCCAGTACTTC; CDR3aa: CSAPLAGGKETQYF
j_gene: TRBJ2-3; d_gene: .; abundance: few; v_gene: TRBV6-4; CDR3nt: TGTGCCAGCAGTGCCGGTTTCCTGACAGATACGCAGTATTTT; CDR3aa: CASSAGFLTDTQYF
j_gene: TRBJ2-1; d_gene: TRBD2; abundance: many; v_gene: TRBV5-4; CDR3nt: TGTGCCAGCAGCTTGGATGTTGCGGGAGCACATGAGCAGTTCTTC; CDR3aa: CASSLDVAGAHEQFF
j_gene: TRBJ1-5; d_gene: .; abundance: many; v_gene: TRBV28; CDR3nt: TGTGCCAGCAGTTTCGGGGGGTTGGTGGCTCAGCCCCAGCATTTT; CDR3aa: CASSFGGLVAQPQHF
j_gene: TRBJ1-6; d_gene: .; abundance: .; v_gene: TRBV5-1; CDR3nt: TGCGCCAGCAGCTTGGAGCTGAGGGATCTAGGGTCACCCCTCCACTTT; CDR3aa: CASSLELRDLGSPLHF
j_gene: TRBJ1-2; d_gene: .; abundance: many; v_gene: TRBV28; CDR3nt: TGTGCCAGCAGTTTGGTGGGGGCCCCGGGGGGCTACACCTTC; CDR3aa: CASSLVGAPGGYTF
j_gene: TRBJ2-3; d_gene: TRBD2; abundance: .; v_gene: TRBV6-5; CDR3nt: TGTGCCAGCAGTCCACTGACTAGCGGGGGCACAGATACGCAGTATTTT; CDR3aa: CASSPLTSGGTDTQYF
j_gene: TRBJ2-7; d_gene: TRBD1; abundance: many; v_gene: TRBV12-3/TRBV12-4; CDR3nt: TGTGCCAGCAGTCCTAAGACAGGGGGAAGTTCCTACGAGCAGTACTTC; CDR3aa: CASSPKTGGSSYEQYF
j_gene: TRBJ2-7; d_gene: TRBD2; abundance: few; v_gene: TRBV28; CDR3nt: TGTGCCAGCAGTCCTAGCGGGAGGGTAGACGAGCAGTACTTC; CDR3aa: CASSPSGRVDEQYF
j_gene: TRBJ2-1; d_gene: .; abundance: many; v_gene: TRBV5-1; CDR3nt: TGCGCCAGCAGCTTACCCGCGAGCTCCTACAATGAGCAGTTCTTC; CDR3aa: CASSLPASSYNEQFF
j_gene: TRBJ1-1; d_gene: .; abundance: many; v_gene: TRBV28; CDR3nt: TGTGCCAGCACCCCCGGGGGGGGCAGGGACACTGAAGCTTTCTTT; CDR3aa: CASTPGGGRDTEAFF
j_gene: TRBJ1-1; d_gene: .; abundance: many; v_gene: TRBV29-1; CDR3nt: TGCAGCGTTGTTTGGCGGGTGAACACTGAAGCTTTCTTT; CDR3aa: CSVVWRVNTEAFF
j_gene: TRBJ1-1; d_gene: TRBD1; abundance: few; v_gene: TRBV2; CDR3nt: TGTGCCAGCATTCGAGGGACAGTGACCACTGAAGCTTTCTTT; CDR3aa: CASIRGTVTTEAFF